This is a list of T cell receptor beta chains from one sample in a study of T-cell reconstitution after alpha-beta-depleted transplantation in children. MiXCR, run by TCRdb on the PCR reads, gives a single entry per CDR3 protein. The repertoire includes under 300,000 distinct CDR3 sequences, 11% of them detected once, and 23% sits in the top ten. Material: peripheral blood, obtained 180 days after TCRalphabeta/CD19-depleted stem cell transplant. The receptors stem from a male patient between 2 and 15 years old who had a stem cell transplant for chronic granulomatous disease, so the T cells may come from the graft donor. Each CDR3 is given without its conserved first and last residue.

>TRBV5-1
ASSLEGDQETQY
>TRBV7-6
ASSLGRGSPYNEQF
>TRBV7-6
ASSSQGGSPYNEQF
>TRBV10-3
AISGRGGETQY
>TRBV18
ASSIGLDDTQY
>TRBV29-1
SVLGAGNNEQF
>TRBV29-1
SVTPGSGNTGELF
>TRBV29-1
SVSPARAQETQY
>TRBV5-1
ASSQEGTGVNTEAF
>TRBV15
ATSNGLADTDTQY
>TRBV5-1
ASSLASGREARQETQY
>TRBV5-1
ASSQFDRPLRDEQF
>TRBV5-4
ASSLGSDRGSGELF
>TRBV12-3/TRBV12-4
ASSLEVAVNTGELF
>TRBV20-1
SARGLAGAFANTGELF
>TRBV5-1
ASSPFPTGSSYNEQF
>TRBV12-3/TRBV12-4
ASSDGNQPQH
>TRBV5-1
ASSLEGLNTEAF
>TRBV3-1
ASSSQNSPLH
>TRBV28
ASTMTSANEQF
>TRBV12-3/TRBV12-4
ASSTSWDRGTKNIQY
>TRBV11-2
ASSLGLGSGRKSGEQF
>TRBV13
ARSRGLRVYEQY
>TRBV5-1
ASGQGLNTEAF
>TRBV14
ASSQLLAF
>TRBV5-1
ASSLARISYEQY
>TRBV5-1
ASSLTGVGNTIY
>TRBV12-3/TRBV12-4
ASSLGSRAF
>TRBV7-2
ASSLVAGTGGYYEQY
>TRBV20-1
SASWDIRSPLH
>TRBV18
ASSPPGGRAYEQY
>TRBV5-1
ASSLGQGSTEAF
>TRBV11-1
ASSLHSSGANVLT
>TRBV6-2/TRBV6-3
ASRKPRSGIHEQY
>TRBV10-3
AISEVRVRPNQPQH
>TRBV6-4
ASSEGTSGSEQF
>TRBV27
ASKRGAGEGTGELF
>TRBV28
ASSFKYQETQY
>TRBV29-1
SVGTGPEQY
>TRBV20-1
SASWVPLTSGSVNTDTQY
>TRBV12-3/TRBV12-4
ASSFLSWGGSNTEAF
>TRBV7-9
ASSFSAYEQY
>TRBV6-1
ATGTGGTYEQY
>TRBV6-1
ASSEEVGDYNEQF
>TRBV19
ASNPGASGANVLT
>TRBV4-1
ASSQDPRLAGNTGELF
>TRBV12-3/TRBV12-4
ASSFPSGELF
>TRBV20-1
SASVFGRARETQY
>TRBV18
ASSPPDRDNEQF
>TRBV7-3
ASSLRGGPPNNEQF
>TRBV20-1
SATDGGANTEAF
>TRBV20-1
SASLTGIQETQY
>TRBV29-1
SVELYNEQF